The clone carrying this TCR beta chain occurred many times. Its antigen is still unknown. There are 13 residues in the CDR3. V was pared by 6 bases and J by 2 bases, with 14 bases between. In germline, CDR1 is DFQATT, CDR2 SNEGSKA (reference sequence). These data belong to a study of early T cells in non-severe SARS-CoV-2 infection. Whole-study context: Investigators sequenced bulk RNA drawn from unsorted whole blood, and chains remained unpaired.

The protocol attached unique molecular identifiers to individual cDNA molecules. TCRdb fed the 5' RACE reads into MiXCR, producing one record per CDR3 protein. The sample records 55,000 or so distinct CDR3 sequences, 6.2% being singletons. Study-level results: Private and CD4 specificities were missed by VDJdb matching, which favored anti-spike CD8 responses.

The origin of this receptor is an adult who was a healthcare worker with PCR-confirmed SARS-CoV-2 infection or an uninfected control (not recorded which). The V call is TRBV20-1, the J call TRBJ2-7; possible D gene TRBD1, 6 bases. Sample: whole blood. The CDR3 coding sequence is TGCAGTGCGTTGACAGGTGGGGCCTACGAGCAGTACTTC. Protein sequence: CSALTGGAYEQYF.